Listed here are 21 T cell receptor beta chains from one sample, sequenced in a study of cytomegalovirus exposure and HLA in healthy donors. PCR involved 60 Vbeta and 13 Jbeta primers. The data were produced by immunoSEQ multiplex PCR, yet TCRdb's version contains in-frame clones alone and is incomplete. Among around 250,000 clones listed, approximately 82% were seen once. Input material: PBMCs. The receptors come from a woman aged 60-75 years in good health and CMV-seropositive.

The rearrangement joins TRBV15 to TRBJ1-2; D gene ambiguous. CDR1 and CDR2 from the germline V gene are LNHNV and YYDKDF (reference sequence). V lost 0 bases, J lost 3 bases, and 14 bases lay in between. The CDR3 runs to 16 residues. The CDR3 nucleotides are TGTGCCACCAGCAGAGATTTCCCCGGGGTGCACTATGGCTACACCTTC. As protein: CATSRDFPGVHYGYTF.

The genes are TRBV2 and TRBJ2-3; tentatively, D is TRBD2 (5 bases). With 4 bases removed from V and 5 bases from J, the gap between germline ends came to 10 bases. CDR1 is SNHLY and CDR2 is FYNNEI in the germline V gene. The CDR3 is 13 amino acids. Here the CDR3 reads CASSGEGKDTQYF. DNA of the CDR3: TGTGCCAGCAGTGGTGAGGGAAAAGATACGCAGTATTTT.

CDR3 sequence reads: CASSLYGGNYGYTF. CDR3 nucleotides: TGTGCCAGCAGTTTATATGGAGGAAACTATGGCTACACCTTC. V gene TRBV28 combines with J gene TRBJ1-2; D remains unclear. Germline V gives CDR1 MDHEN, CDR2 SYDVKM. V shed 1 base and J shed 2 bases, with 8 bases lying between them. The CDR3 is 14 residues long.

The V gene is TRBV5-1, the J gene TRBJ1-2; possible D gene TRBD1, 5 bases. CDR1 is SGHRS, CDR2 YFSETQ, per germline. Trimming stripped 0 bases from V and 7 bases from J, with 10 bases between. The CDR3 sequence is 13 residues long. In DNA form, the CDR3 reads TGCGCCAGCAGCTTGGTGGGGGAGGCTGGCTACACCTTC. Its translation is CASSLVGEAGYTF.

The chain couples TRBV14 to TRBJ2-2; 9 bases align to TRBD2. Unmatched junction bases numbered 6, after V lost 4 bases and J lost 3 bases. This CDR3 comprises 16 residues. CDR1 and CDR2 (germline): SGHDN, FVKESK. CDR3 protein: CASSLRTSVDTGELFF. The CDR3, as DNA: TGTGCCAGCAGCCTCCGGACTAGCGTAGACACCGGGGAGCTGTTTTTT.

This sequence joins TRBV15 and TRBJ1-6; 10 positions match TRBD1. Germline V gives CDR1 LNHNV, CDR2 YYDKDF (reference sequence). The trim removed 1 base at V and 0 bases at J, leaving 0 bases unmatched. This CDR3 region has 17 residues. The CDR3 region is CATSRGTGGSYNSPLHF. The CDR3 DNA follows: TGTGCCACCAGCAGAGGGACAGGGGGCTCCTATAATTCACCCCTCCACTTT.

CDR3 in amino acids: CASSPGGWKTQYF. For the CDR3, the DNA is TGTGCCAGCTCACCTGGAGGGTGGAAGACCCAGTACTTC. The V call is TRBV18, the J call TRBJ2-5; possibly TRBD2 for D (6 bases). The CDR3 has 13 amino acids. Deletions cut 3 bases from V and 6 bases from J, with 11 bases between. CDR1 and CDR2 from the germline V gene are KGHSH and LQKENI.

The V call is TRBV5-5, the J call TRBJ2-1, with 7 bases aligning to TRBD2. Germline loops: CDR1 SGHKS, CDR2 YYEKEE (reference sequence). The V and J ends lost 6 bases and 6 bases, in that order; junction bases with no gene match: 6. CDR3 size: 13 residues. The CDR3 is CASTLADLNEQFF. The CDR3 nucleotides are TGTGCCAGCACCCTAGCGGACCTCAATGAGCAGTTCTTC.

The V call is TRBV14, the J call TRBJ2-6; perhaps TRBD1 as D (5 bases). Trimming stripped 4 bases from V and 2 bases from J, with 15 bases between. CDR3 length equals 17 residues. From germline, CDR1 is SGHDN and CDR2 FVKESK. The CDR3 region has the DNA TGTGCCAGCAGCCGACTGCAGGGTCTGGCTGGGGCCAACGTCCTGACTTTC. The encoded protein is CASSRLQGLAGANVLTF. Filled out from reference TRBV14 and TRBJ2-6, the complete variable domain reads EAGVTQFPSHSVIEKGQTVTLRCDPISGHDNLYWYRRVMGKEIKFLLHFVKESKQDESGMPNNRFLAERTGGTYSTLKVQPAELEDSGVYFCASSRLQGLAGANVLTFGAGSRLTVL.

This clone has more than one count but fewer than ten. The rearrangement uses TRBV7-6 and TRBJ1-2; 10 bases agree with TRBD1. Trimming removed 6 bases from V and 7 bases from J; junction bases left unmatched: 8. The CDR3 covers 14 residues. Germline loops: CDR1 SGHVS, CDR2 FNYEAQ. The CDR3 region has the DNA TGTGCCAGCAGTCCCCTCGACAGGGGGCTTGGCTACACCTTC. It encodes CASSPLDRGLGYTF.

This chain connects TRBV7-3 to TRBJ2-5; 8 nucleotides line up with TRBD1. Germline values: CDR1 SGHTA, CDR2 FQGTGA. Unmatched junction bases numbered 16, after V lost 5 bases and J lost 2 bases. The CDR3 length is 18 residues. CDR3 sequence (DNA): TGTGCCAGCAGCCCTAGATCGACAGGGGCTCGTCCACAAGAGACCCAGTACTTC. Protein: CASSPRSTGARPQETQYF.

V is TRBV14 and J is TRBJ2-5, with 9 bases identical to TRBD1. V was pared by 5 bases and J by 6 bases, with 10 bases of the junction left unmatched. CDR3 length equals 15 residues. Germline lookup yields CDR1 SGHDN and CDR2 FVKESK. The DNA for the CDR3 is TGTGCCAGCAGCTACCCGGGACAGGGATCGAAGACCCAGTACTTC. The encoded protein is CASSYPGQGSKTQYF.

Written as DNA, the CDR3 is TGTGCCAGCAGCATGACACCGAACACTGAAGCTTTCTTT. Protein: CASSMTPNTEAFF. The chain carries TRBV7-9 and TRBJ1-1; D remains ambiguous. The CDR3 runs to 13 residues. Trimming took 5 bases from V and 1 from J, leaving 8 bases between them. Germline V gene sequence: CDR1 SEHNR, CDR2 FQNEAQ (reference sequence).

The rearrangement uses TRBV7-9 and TRBJ2-5; 11 bases fit TRBD2. V shed 4 bases, J shed 5 bases, and the junction held 3 bases outside the gene matches. Germline V gene data show CDR1 as SEHNR and CDR2 as FQNEAQ (reference sequence). CDR3 length: 14 residues. CDR3 DNA sequence: TGTGCCAGCAGCTCGACTAGCGGGGACGAGACCCAGTACTTC. It translates to CASSSTSGDETQYF.

V is TRBV18 and J is TRBJ2-7; 8 bases agree with TRBD2. This CDR3 comprises 15 residues. The V segment lost 1 base and the J segment 2 bases; nucleotides outside the gene matches: 4. Germline-derived CDR1 and CDR2 are KGHSH and LQKENI. The CDR3 nucleotides read TGTGCCAGCTCACCACGGGCGGGAGGCACCTACGAGCAGTACTTC. It encodes CASSPRAGGTYEQYF. Full variable domain (missing parts from reference TRBV18 and TRBJ2-7): NAGVMQNPRHLVRRRGQEARLRCSPMKGHSHVYWYRQLPEEGLKFMVYLQKENIIDESGMPKERFSAEFPKEGPSILRIQQVVRGDSAAYFCASSPRAGGTYEQYFGPGTRLTVT.

The V gene is TRBV9, the J gene TRBJ2-5; tentative D call: TRBD1 (5 bases). V was shortened by 0 bases and J by 5 bases, with 11 bases between the two germline ends. From germline, CDR1 is SGDLS and CDR2 YYNGEE. The CDR3 loop spans 14 amino acids. CDR3: CASSVGLGRETQYF. CDR3 bases: TGTGCCAGCAGCGTAGGCCTGGGGCGGGAGACCCAGTACTTC. Full variable domain (missing parts from reference TRBV9 and TRBJ2-5): DSGVTQTPKHLITATGQRVTLRCSPRSGDLSVYWYQQSLDQGLQFLIQYYNGEERAKGNILERFSAQQFPDLHSELNLSSLELGDSALYFCASSVGLGRETQYFGPGTRLLVL.

The chain links TRBV5-5 to TRBJ2-3; D is perhaps TRBD2 (5 bases). CDR1 SGHKS and CDR2 YYEKEE come from the germline V gene (reference sequence). The CDR3 sequence is 13 residues long. V lost 6 bases and J 0 bases, leaving 8 bases between the germline ends. CDR3 DNA sequence: TGTGCCAGCACCCTAGCTAGCACAGATACGCAGTATTTT. Translating it yields CASTLASTDTQYF.

The chain joins TRBV7-9 to TRBJ2-1; D is possibly TRBD1 (6 bases). V was clipped by 5 bases and J by 6 bases, with 14 bases between them. This CDR3 is built from 14 residues. Germline values: CDR1 SEHNR, CDR2 FQNEAQ (reference sequence). CDR3 protein: CASSLSQGINEQFF. The CDR3 bases are TGTGCCAGCAGCCTGTCGCAGGGGATCAATGAGCAGTTCTTC.

Comments on this clone: The sample contains more than one DNA sequence encoding this CDR3. This chain connects TRBV2 to TRBJ2-5; D remains ambiguous. The germline CDR1 and CDR2 sequences are SNHLY and FYNNEI. The V end was cut by 3 bases, the J end by 5 bases, with 4 bases between. The CDR3 totals 11 residues. CDR3 nucleotides: TGTGCCAGCAGTGAGCAGGAGACCCAGTACTTC. Its protein product is CASSEQETQYF. The whole variable domain, remainder taken from reference TRBV2 and TRBJ2-5, is EPEVTQTPSHQVTQMGQEVILRCVPISNHLYFYWYRQILGQKVEFLVSFYNNEISEKSEIFDDQFSVERPDGSNFTLKIRSTKLEDSAMYFCASSEQETQYFGPGTRLLVL.

The chain couples TRBV5-6 to TRBJ2-3; 8 bases are shared with TRBD1. V lost 2 bases to trimming and J lost 4 bases; unmatched junction nucleotides: 3. The CDR3 sequence is 14 residues long. Germline loops: CDR1 SGHDT, CDR2 YYEEEE. CDR3: CASSFGQGADTQYF. The CDR3 DNA follows: TGTGCCAGCAGCTTCGGACAGGGCGCAGATACGCAGTATTTT.

The rearrangement uses TRBV7-6 and TRBJ1-5, with D possibly TRBD1 on 5 matching bases. The CDR3 is 18 residues long. V was trimmed by 0 bases and J by 0 bases, leaving 15 bases between them. CDR1 and CDR2 from the germline V gene are SGHVS and FNYEAQ. In DNA, the CDR3 is TGTGCCAGCAGCTTAGCCCCAAGTAGGGGATATAGCAATCAGCCCCAGCATTTT. Translated: CASSLAPSRGYSNQPQHF.